The 3 T cell receptor beta chains given below trace back to one sample, sequenced in a study of T cell repertoires in cytomegalovirus infection. These receptors' antigens are unknown. TCRdb called the reads again in MiXCR, with one record for every CDR3 protein. Among approximately 83,000 distinct CDR3 sequences, roughly 25% were seen once, and the ten largest hold 50%. The starting material was CD8+ T cells from cultured PBMCs, obtained from culture after CMV antigen stimulation. Receptor source: a human donor in good health (CMV status not recorded). Some clones in this sample may be carry-over from other donors' samples.

This clonotype was observed many times. DNA for the CDR3: TGTGCCAGCGTCCCGGGACAGGGGGCATATTCCTACAATGAGCAGTTCTTC. Translation: CASVPGQGAYSYNEQFF. V is TRBV7-2 and J is TRBJ2-1, with TRBD1 identical over 12 bases. Germline values: CDR1 SGHTA, CDR2 FQGNSA. This CDR3 has 17 residues. Trimming took 8 bases from V and 1 from J; bases not matched to a gene: 9.

J is TRBJ2-7 and V is TRBV6-6; 7 nucleotides agree with TRBD1. The trim removed 6 bases at V and 6 bases at J, leaving 8 bases unmatched. This CDR3 is 13 amino acids long. CDR1 is MNHNY, CDR2 SVGAGI, per germline (reference sequence). For the CDR3, the DNA is TGTGCCAGCAGCTTGACTGGGACAGCCGAGCAGTACTTC. Translation gives CASSLTGTAEQYF.

This clonotype has more than one count but fewer than ten. This rearrangement joins TRBV19 to TRBJ1-6; D is uncertain. Germline loops: CDR1 LNHDA, CDR2 SQIVND (reference sequence). The CDR3 has 16 residues. The V end lost 3 bases, the J end lost 6 bases, and 15 bases lay between the germline ends. As DNA, the CDR3 is TGTGCCAGTAGTATCGTCCATGGCGGTCCTAATTCACCCCTCCACTTT. This encodes CASSIVHGGPNSPLHF.